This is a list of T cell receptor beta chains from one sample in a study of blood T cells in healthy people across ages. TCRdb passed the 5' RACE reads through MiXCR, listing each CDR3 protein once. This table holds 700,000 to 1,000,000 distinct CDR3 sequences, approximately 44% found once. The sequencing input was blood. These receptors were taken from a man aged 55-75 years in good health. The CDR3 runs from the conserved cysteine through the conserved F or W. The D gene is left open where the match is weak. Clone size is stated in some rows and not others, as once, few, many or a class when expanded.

CDR3nt: TGTGCCAGCGGGAGGACGCAAGAGACCCAGTACTTC
CDR3aa: CASGRTQETQYF
abundance: few
v_gene: TRBV3-1
d_gene: NA
j_gene: TRBJ2-5

CDR3nt: TGCGCCAGCAGCCAAGATTGGCCAGGGGAACTCTATGGCTACACCTTC
CDR3aa: CASSQDWPGELYGYTF
abundance: few
v_gene: TRBV4-3
d_gene: NA
j_gene: TRBJ1-2

CDR3nt: TGCGCCAGCAGCTCCGGACAGGGCACCAACTATGGCTACACCTTC
CDR3aa: CASSSGQGTNYGYTF
abundance: NA
v_gene: TRBV5-1
d_gene: TRBD1
j_gene: TRBJ1-2

CDR3nt: TGTGCCAGCAGCTTAGTCTGGGCGGGGGGGACCCTTCAAGAGACCCAGTACTTC
CDR3aa: CASSLVWAGGTLQETQYF
abundance: NA
v_gene: TRBV7-2
d_gene: TRBD2
j_gene: TRBJ2-5

CDR3nt: TGTGCCAGCAGCTTAACCGGGACAGGGGATGGAGGCTACACCTTC
CDR3aa: CASSLTGTGDGGYTF
abundance: NA
v_gene: TRBV7-9
d_gene: TRBD1
j_gene: TRBJ1-2

CDR3nt: TGTGCCAGTCTCGGGACAGGGGGCGTTCCGTACGAGCAGTACTTC
CDR3aa: CASLGTGGVPYEQYF
abundance: NA
v_gene: TRBV28
d_gene: TRBD1
j_gene: TRBJ2-7

CDR3nt: TGTGCCAGCAGCTTAGGGCCCTCGCGGGGGATAAGCACAGATACGCAGTATTTT
CDR3aa: CASSLGPSRGISTDTQYF
abundance: few
v_gene: TRBV11-2
d_gene: TRBD2
j_gene: TRBJ2-3

CDR3nt: TGTGCCAGCAGTTTGGCGGGGATTTACGATACGCAGTATTTT
CDR3aa: CASSLAGIYDTQYF
abundance: NA
v_gene: TRBV6-2/TRBV6-3
d_gene: NA
j_gene: TRBJ2-3

CDR3nt: TGTGCCAGCAGCCACGACCTCGGGGGCGCTGGGTACACCTTC
CDR3aa: CASSHDLGGAGYTF
abundance: NA
v_gene: TRBV14
d_gene: NA
j_gene: TRBJ1-2

CDR3nt: TGTGCCAGCAGTGAAACCAGTCAGGCACTGGATGGCTACACCTTC
CDR3aa: CASSETSQALDGYTF
abundance: NA
v_gene: TRBV6-1
d_gene: NA
j_gene: TRBJ1-2

CDR3nt: TGTGCCAGCAGTATGAGTCTTTCCTACGAGCAGTACTTC
CDR3aa: CASSMSLSYEQYF
abundance: NA
v_gene: TRBV28
d_gene: NA
j_gene: TRBJ2-7

CDR3nt: TGTGCCAGCGGTCATAGTACGGAAAACTATGGCTACACCTTC
CDR3aa: CASGHSTENYGYTF
abundance: NA
v_gene: TRBV6-2/TRBV6-3
d_gene: NA
j_gene: TRBJ1-2

CDR3nt: TGTGCCAGCACGGAGGCAGACTACAATGAGCAGTTCTTC
CDR3aa: CASTEADYNEQFF
abundance: few
v_gene: TRBV2
d_gene: NA
j_gene: TRBJ2-1

CDR3nt: TGTGCCGGGGCAAGGGCCTCGTTCACCGGGAGCTCCTACAATGAGCAGTTCTTC
CDR3aa: CAGARASFTGSSYNEQFF
abundance: NA
v_gene: TRBV6-1
d_gene: NA
j_gene: TRBJ2-1

CDR3nt: TGTGCCAGCAGCCCATGGGGGACTTCTGGGGCCAACGTCCTGACTTTC
CDR3aa: CASSPWGTSGANVLTF
abundance: few
v_gene: TRBV28
d_gene: NA
j_gene: TRBJ2-6

CDR3nt: TGTGCCAGCAGTGAAGCACTGGACACCGTAGGGGACACTGAAGCTTTCTTT
CDR3aa: CASSEALDTVGDTEAFF
abundance: NA
v_gene: TRBV6-1
d_gene: NA
j_gene: TRBJ1-1

CDR3nt: TGCAGTGCTCAACCGCCGGAGACCCAGTACTTC
CDR3aa: CSAQPPETQYF
abundance: NA
v_gene: TRBV20-1
d_gene: NA
j_gene: TRBJ2-5

CDR3nt: TGTGCCAGCATGCCCCAAATAGCGGGGGGGCATGGCGAGCAGTACTTC
CDR3aa: CASMPQIAGGHGEQYF
abundance: NA
v_gene: TRBV7-2
d_gene: TRBD2
j_gene: TRBJ2-7

CDR3nt: TGTGCCATCGTCGCGGGTGTAAGGGCCAACGTCCTGACTTTC
CDR3aa: CAIVAGVRANVLTF
abundance: NA
v_gene: TRBV6-5
d_gene: NA
j_gene: TRBJ2-6

CDR3nt: TGTGCCAGTCCGACTAGCGGGGCAATCAATGAGCAGTTCTTC
CDR3aa: CASPTSGAINEQFF
abundance: NA
v_gene: TRBV28
d_gene: TRBD2
j_gene: TRBJ2-1

CDR3nt: TGCAGCCATCAAAGCGGGCCGGTGGGGACCCAGTACTTC
CDR3aa: CSHQSGPVGTQYF
abundance: few
v_gene: TRBV29-1
d_gene: NA
j_gene: TRBJ2-5

CDR3nt: TGCGCCAGCAGCCAAGATGGCCAGGGCGAGGGGCCCCAGCATTTT
CDR3aa: CASSQDGQGEGPQHF
abundance: NA
v_gene: TRBV4-3
d_gene: NA
j_gene: TRBJ1-5

CDR3nt: TGTGCCAGCAGCCCGACAGGGTTGGTCAATTCACCCCTCCACTTT
CDR3aa: CASSPTGLVNSPLHF
abundance: NA
v_gene: TRBV7-2
d_gene: TRBD1
j_gene: TRBJ1-6

CDR3nt: TGTGCCACCAGTGTTACCACACAGGGATCCCCTGAGCAGTTCTTC
CDR3aa: CATSVTTQGSPEQFF
abundance: NA
v_gene: TRBV24-1
d_gene: NA
j_gene: TRBJ2-1

CDR3nt: TGCGCCAGCAGCCCGAACAGGGGTACCGATTCACCCCTCCACTTT
CDR3aa: CASSPNRGTDSPLHF
abundance: many
v_gene: TRBV4-3
d_gene: TRBD1
j_gene: TRBJ1-6

CDR3nt: TGTGCCGGCAGCAAGCGACAGGGGACCTCCGCCGGGGAGCTGTTTTTT
CDR3aa: CAGSKRQGTSAGELFF
abundance: NA
v_gene: TRBV9
d_gene: TRBD1
j_gene: TRBJ2-2

CDR3nt: TGTGCCAGCAGTCTCCTCGGACAGGCTCAAGAGACCCAGTACTTC
CDR3aa: CASSLLGQAQETQYF
abundance: NA
v_gene: TRBV6-2/TRBV6-3
d_gene: TRBD1
j_gene: TRBJ2-5

CDR3nt: TGTGCCAGCAGCGCCCAGGGGGCATACGAAGCTTTCTTT
CDR3aa: CASSAQGAYEAFF
abundance: many
v_gene: TRBV9
d_gene: TRBD1
j_gene: TRBJ1-1

CDR3nt: TGTGCCAGCAGTTACTCCTCCCGGGGGACCTACTATGGCTACACCTTC
CDR3aa: CASSYSSRGTYYGYTF
abundance: NA
v_gene: TRBV6-2/TRBV6-3
d_gene: NA
j_gene: TRBJ1-2

CDR3nt: TGTGCCAGTCAACAGGGTCGATACGAGCAGTACTTC
CDR3aa: CASQQGRYEQYF
abundance: many
v_gene: TRBV2
d_gene: NA
j_gene: TRBJ2-7

CDR3nt: TGTGCCACCAGCAGACCGAATCAGCCCCAGCATTTT
CDR3aa: CATSRPNQPQHF
abundance: few
v_gene: TRBV15
d_gene: NA
j_gene: TRBJ1-5

CDR3nt: TGTGCCAGCAGTTTCCCAGGGAGCGGCCCCGACAATGAGCAGTTCTTC
CDR3aa: CASSFPGSGPDNEQFF
abundance: NA
v_gene: TRBV27
d_gene: NA
j_gene: TRBJ2-1

CDR3nt: TGTGCCAGCAGGCGGGTGGGGGCAACCTACAATGAGCAGTTCTTC
CDR3aa: CASRRVGATYNEQFF
abundance: many
v_gene: TRBV6-2/TRBV6-3
d_gene: NA
j_gene: TRBJ2-1

CDR3nt: TGTGCCAGCAGCTCGGGACTAGCTGGGGAGACCCAGTACTTC
CDR3aa: CASSSGLAGETQYF
abundance: NA
v_gene: TRBV7-2
d_gene: TRBD2
j_gene: TRBJ2-5

CDR3nt: TGTGCCAGCAGTGAATTCAAAGTCCATGGGGAGGGCCGGAACACTGAAGCTTTCTTT
CDR3aa: CASSEFKVHGEGRNTEAFF
abundance: NA
v_gene: TRBV25-1
d_gene: NA
j_gene: TRBJ1-1

CDR3nt: TGTGCCAGCAGCCGAGGGGGAGACAGTTCCTACGAGCAGTACTTC
CDR3aa: CASSRGGDSSYEQYF
abundance: NA
v_gene: TRBV3-1
d_gene: NA
j_gene: TRBJ2-7

CDR3nt: TGCGCCAGCAGCCAAGCAATGACTAGCGGGGCCAAAGAGACCCAGTACTTC
CDR3aa: CASSQAMTSGAKETQYF
abundance: few
v_gene: TRBV4-3
d_gene: TRBD2
j_gene: TRBJ2-5

CDR3nt: TGCAGTGCTAGTCAGAAGGGACACCCTCGGGATGAGCAGTTCTTC
CDR3aa: CSASQKGHPRDEQFF
abundance: NA
v_gene: TRBV20-1
d_gene: NA
j_gene: TRBJ2-1

CDR3nt: TGCGCCAGCAGCTCGGAAGGGGCCTCGAGATCAGTTGGCTACACCTTC
CDR3aa: CASSSEGASRSVGYTF
abundance: few
v_gene: TRBV5-1
d_gene: NA
j_gene: TRBJ1-2

CDR3nt: TGTGCCAGCAGTCCGGGATCGGGGACTATAAGTGGCTACACCTTC
CDR3aa: CASSPGSGTISGYTF
abundance: NA
v_gene: TRBV6-6
d_gene: NA
j_gene: TRBJ1-2